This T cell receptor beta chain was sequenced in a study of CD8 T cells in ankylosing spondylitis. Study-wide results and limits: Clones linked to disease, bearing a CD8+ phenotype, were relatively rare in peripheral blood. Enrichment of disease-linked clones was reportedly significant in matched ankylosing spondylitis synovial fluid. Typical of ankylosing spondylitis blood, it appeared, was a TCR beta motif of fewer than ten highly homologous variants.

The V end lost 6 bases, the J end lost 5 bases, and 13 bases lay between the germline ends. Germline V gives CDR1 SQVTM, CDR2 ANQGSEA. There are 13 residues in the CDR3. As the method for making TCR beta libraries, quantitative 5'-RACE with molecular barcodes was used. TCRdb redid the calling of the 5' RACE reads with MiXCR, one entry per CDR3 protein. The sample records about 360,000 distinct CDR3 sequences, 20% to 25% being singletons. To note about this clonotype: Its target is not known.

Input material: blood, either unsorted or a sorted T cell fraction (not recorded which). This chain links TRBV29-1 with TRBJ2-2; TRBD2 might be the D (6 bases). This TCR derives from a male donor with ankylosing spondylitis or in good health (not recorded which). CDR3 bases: TGCAGCGTGGAGGCCGCGGGGACCGGGGAGCTGTTTTTT. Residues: CSVEAAGTGELFF.